These 24 T cell receptor beta chains came from one sample sequenced in a study of blood T cell repertoires in COVID-19. Sequencing used immunoSEQ multiplex PCR; TCRdb keeps in-frame clones, though not all of them. The sample has 110,000 or so clones; just under 90% are singletons. Sequencing was carried out using peripheral blood. Every receptor here comes from a woman in her 50s with acute or convalescent COVID-19.

By share, this clone ranks as medium-sized (0.01 to 0.1%). The V call is TRBV19, the J call TRBJ2-7, with a tentative D call TRBD2 (6 bases). Trimming shortened V by 5 bases and J by 13 bases, and 21 bases separated the two germline ends. Germline V gene sequence: CDR1 LNHDA, CDR2 SQIVND (reference sequence). The CDR3 consists of 13 residues. CDR3 bases: TGTGCCAGTAGTTCGTCGGACTACCAAGAACGATACTTC. It translates to CASSSSDYQERYF.

V and J are TRBV2 and TRBJ1-2; 9 nucleotides line up with TRBD1. The CDR3 runs 12 residues. Germline V gene sequence: CDR1 SNHLY, CDR2 FYNNEI. Trimming cost V 7 bases and J 7 bases; bases outside gene matches: 4. CDR3 residues: CASTQGQGGYTF. The CDR3 coding sequence is TGTGCCAGCACTCAGGGACAGGGTGGCTACACCTTC.

V usage is TRBV3-1 (or the pseudogene TRBV3-2) and J usage is TRBJ2-2, with a weak D call TRBD1 (6 bases). Germline V gene lookup returns CDR1 LGHDT and CDR2 YNNKEL (reference sequence). The CDR3 sequence is 13 residues long. V lost 5 bases and J 7 bases, leaving 11 bases between the germline ends. This chain's CDR3 is CASSYARGGELFF. CDR3 in DNA: TGTGCCAGCAGCTACGCCAGGGGCGGGGAGCTGTTTTTT.

The rearrangement links TRBV19 to TRBJ1-3; D gene ambiguous. V was trimmed by 3 bases and J by 9 bases, leaving 15 bases between them. CDR1 is LNHDA and CDR2 is SQIVND in the germline V gene (reference sequence). The CDR3 length is 14 residues. Here the CDR3 reads CASSIGRRQATIYF. Here the CDR3 DNA reads TGTGCCAGTAGTATCGGCCGAAGGCAGGCCACCATATATTTT.

This clone appeared a single time. The V gene is TRBV6-2 or TRBV6-3, the J gene TRBJ2-7; no definite D call. The CDR3 is made up of 11 amino acids. Trimming removed 0 bases from V and 6 bases from J, with 3 bases in between. Germline V gene lookup returns CDR1 MNHEY and CDR2 SVGEGT. The CDR3 reads CASSYSSEQYF. As DNA, the CDR3 is TGTGCCAGCAGTTACTCGAGCGAGCAGTACTTC.

The gene calls are TRBV9 and TRBJ2-3; 12 bases fit TRBD2. Germline values: CDR1 SGDLS, CDR2 YYNGEE. The CDR3 covers 15 residues. The J segment lost 5 bases and the V segment lost 4 bases, leaving 5 bases of the junction unmatched. The CDR3 loop is CASSPRLAGVDTQYF. The CDR3 region has the DNA TGTGCCAGCAGCCCTCGACTAGCGGGGGTAGATACGCAGTATTTT. The whole variable domain, remainder taken from reference TRBV9 and TRBJ2-3, is DSGVTQTPKHLITATGQRVTLRCSPRSGDLSVYWYQQSLDQGLQFLIQYYNGEERAKGNILERFSAQQFPDLHSELNLSSLELGDSALYFCASSPRLAGVDTQYFGPGTRLTVL.

The chain couples TRBV27 to TRBJ2-7, with TRBD2 identical over 7 bases. CDR3 length: 16 residues. The junction had 7 bases not matched to a gene; V was cut back by 2 bases and J by 0 bases. Germline V gene sequence: CDR1 MNHEY, CDR2 SMNVEV (reference sequence). The CDR3 is CASSLQGGRFSYEQYF. The CDR3, as DNA: TGTGCCAGCAGTTTACAGGGCGGGAGATTCTCCTACGAGCAGTACTTC.

The chain links TRBV4-2 to TRBJ1-4, with D possibly being TRBD1 (5 bases). There are 16 residues in the CDR3. Germline-derived CDR1 and CDR2 are LGHNA and YNFKEQ. The V and J ends lost 0 bases and 8 bases respectively, with 16 bases between them. The CDR3 region is CASSQDGRGSWEKLFF. The CDR3 bases are TGTGCCAGCAGCCAAGATGGTAGGGGCAGTTGGGAAAAACTGTTTTTT.

The J gene is TRBJ2-7, the V gene TRBV28, with 11 bases matching TRBD1. Germline-derived CDR1 and CDR2 are MDHEN and SYDVKM. The CDR3 consists of 15 residues. V was clipped by 6 bases and J by 2 bases; unmatched bases: 6. CDR3 sequence (DNA): TGTGCCAGCAGGCCAGGGACAGGGGGGACCTACGAGCAGTACTTC. This gives the protein CASRPGTGGTYEQYF.

J is TRBJ1-2 and V is TRBV12-3 or TRBV12-4, with D maybe TRBD1 (5 bases). V lost 2 bases and J lost 5, with 9 bases in between. The CDR3 spans 13 residues. CDR3 protein: CASSLSGLYGYTF. The CDR3, as DNA: TGTGCCAGCAGTTTATCAGGGCTATATGGCTACACCTTC.

The chain recombines TRBV6-1 with TRBJ1-1; no clear D gene. The CDR3 has 14 residues. Germline V gene lookup returns CDR1 MNHNS and CDR2 SASEGT. V dropped 0 bases and J dropped 9 bases, with 14 bases sitting between them. CDR3 amino acids: CASSEARGWYKAFF. The CDR3 DNA reads as TGTGCCAGCAGTGAAGCCCGGGGTTGGTACAAAGCTTTCTTT.

This sequence joins TRBV5-1 and TRBJ2-2; tentative D call: TRBD2 (6 bases). The CDR3 runs 14 residues. The germline V gene has CDR1 SGHRS and CDR2 YFSETQ. V was trimmed by 5 bases and J by 0 bases, leaving 8 bases between them. CDR3 bases: TGCGCCAGCAGGGGGGACTCGAACACCGGGGAGCTGTTTTTT. It specifies CASRGDSNTGELFF.

The rearrangement uses TRBV5-4 and TRBJ2-7; 7 bases map to TRBD1. The V gene end was trimmed by 4 bases and the J gene end by 1 base; junction bases not matched to a gene: 8. From germline, CDR1 is SGHNT and CDR2 YYREEE (reference sequence). The CDR3 covers 15 residues. DNA for the CDR3: TGTGCCAGCAGCCTCCAGGGGGAGAGTTCCTACGAGCAGTACTTC. This gives the protein CASSLQGESSYEQYF.

This clone appeared a single time. The chain carries TRBV28 and TRBJ1-2; TRBD1 matches at 8 bases. The CDR3 sequence is 13 residues long. CDR1 MDHEN and CDR2 SYDVKM come from the germline V gene. Trimming removed 6 bases from V and 6 bases from J; junction bases left unmatched: 6. The CDR3 nucleotides read TGTGCCAGCAGCAGAAGACAGGGGCATGGCTACACCTTC. It is translated as CASSRRQGHGYTF.

The sample holds one count of this clone. This chain joins TRBV28 and TRBJ2-3, with a tentative D call TRBD2 (6 bases). Between the trimmed V and J ends, which lost 6 bases and 0 bases, there was a span of 28 bases. Germline-derived CDR1 and CDR2 are MDHEN and SYDVKM. CDR3 length equals 20 residues. CDR3: CASSPLFGRNQSKSTDTQYF. The CDR3 nucleotides are TGTGCCAGCAGCCCCCTCTTCGGGAGAAATCAAAGCAAGAGCACAGATACGCAGTATTTT. Combining the CDR3 with reference TRBV28 and TRBJ2-3 gives the whole variable domain DVKVTQSSRYLVKRTGEKVFLECVQDMDHENMFWYRQDPGLGLRLIYFSYDVKMKEKGDIPEGYSVSREKKERFSLILESASTNQTSMYLCASSPLFGRNQSKSTDTQYFGPGTRLTVL.

J is TRBJ1-6 and V is TRBV20-1; possible D gene TRBD1, 5 bases. This CDR3 region has 14 residues. Trimming stripped 3 bases from V and 8 bases from J, with 14 bases between. Germline values: CDR1 DFQATT, CDR2 SNEGSKA (reference sequence). The CDR3 region is CSASEGAEHSPLHF. CDR3 in DNA: TGCAGTGCTAGTGAAGGGGCTGAACATTCACCCCTCCACTTT.

The chain joins TRBV6-5 to TRBJ1-2, with 7 bases lining up with TRBD1. The germline V gene encodes CDR1 MNHEY and CDR2 SVGAGI. J lost 8 bases, V lost 8 bases, and 14 bases had no gene match. The CDR3 is 14 amino acids. The CDR3 reads CASDLGQGERGYTF. The CDR3 DNA reads as TGTGCCAGCGACTTAGGTCAGGGGGAGAGAGGCTACACCTTC.

The chain joins TRBV9 to TRBJ2-2; no firm D call. Between the trimmed V and J ends, which lost 0 bases and 11 bases, there was a span of 5 bases. Germline V lookup: CDR1 SGDLS, CDR2 YYNGEE. There are 11 residues in the CDR3. The CDR3 bases are TGTGCCAGCAGCGTAGGCAGAGAGCTGTTTTTT. Its protein product is CASSVGRELFF.

The J gene is TRBJ1-4, the V gene TRBV7-9; 10 nucleotides align to TRBD1. The CDR3 extends over 19 amino acids. Germline CDR1 SEHNR, CDR2 FQNEAQ (reference sequence). Germline trimming cut 4 bases from V and 7 bases from J; bases unmatched to any gene: 18. CDR3 residues: CASSSPGQGRGRDFEKLFF. CDR3 bases: TGTGCCAGCAGCTCTCCGGGACAGGGGAGAGGCCGGGATTTTGAAAAACTGTTTTTT.

The V and J genes are TRBV11-2 and TRBJ1-2; D is perhaps TRBD1 (5 bases). The CDR3 totals 16 residues. The V end was cut by 5 bases, the J end by 3 bases, with 19 bases between. The germline CDR1 and CDR2 sequences are SGHAT and FQNNGV. In DNA, the CDR3 is TGTGCCAGCAGCCCGGGGCGGGGGGATTTTTACTATGGCTACACCTTC. Translated, it gives CASSPGRGDFYYGYTF.

V is TRBV6-5 and J is TRBJ1-2; D is uncertain. CDR1 and CDR2 from the germline V gene are MNHEY and SVGAGI. This CDR3 has 13 amino acids. The ends were cut back, 6 bases at V and 4 bases at J, with 12 bases in the middle. The CDR3 sequence is CASSPDTIYGYTF. In DNA, the CDR3 is TGTGCCAGCAGCCCCGACACCATCTATGGCTACACCTTC.

This sequence joins TRBV4-2 and TRBJ2-5; 7 bases map to TRBD2. This CDR3 is built from 15 residues. V shed 6 bases, J shed 2 bases, and the junction held 9 bases outside the gene matches. Per germline, CDR1 LGHNA and CDR2 YNFKEQ. The CDR3 sequence is CASSSASGKQETQYF. CDR3 nucleotide sequence: TGTGCCAGCAGTTCAGCTAGCGGAAAACAAGAGACCCAGTACTTC.

V is TRBV24-1 and J is TRBJ2-5, with 8 bases identical to TRBD2. With 5 bases clipped from V and 5 bases from J, the junction kept 18 bases outside the gene matches. CDR3 size: 18 residues. Per the germline V gene, CDR1 is KGHDR and CDR2 is SFDVKD. The CDR3 DNA follows: TGTGCCACCAGTGGCCCTGGACGCGGCGGGGGGTTTTCGGAGACCCAGTACTTC. Translating gives CATSGPGRGGGFSETQYF.

A single count supports this clone. The CDR3 bases are TGTGCCAGCAGCTTAGATCTTGGGGGCAACGGAGAGACCCAGTACTTC. Protein sequence: CASSLDLGGNGETQYF. V usage is TRBV11-2 and J usage is TRBJ2-5; D is perhaps TRBD1 (6 bases). This CDR3 is 16 amino acids long. Germline assignment: CDR1 SGHAT and CDR2 FQNNGV. Trimming removed 0 bases at V and 4 bases at J, with 15 bases between. The full variable domain, completed using reference TRBV11-2 and TRBJ2-5, is EAGVAQSPRYKIIEKRQSVAFWCNPISGHATLYWYQQILGQGPKLLIQFQNNGVVDDSQLPKDRFSAERLKGVDSTLKIQPAKLEDSAVYLCASSLDLGGNGETQYFGPGTRLLVL.